The 30 T cell receptor beta chains below all came from one sample that was sequenced in a study of shared clonotypes between healthy human individuals. Using immunoSEQ multiplex PCR, the repertoire was profiled, and TCRdb retains in-frame clones only, with some absent. The data contain a few million clones, around 90% of them singletons. Sequencing was performed on naive CD4+ T cells sorted from blood. Noted subset: CD45RA+ positively selected. The receptors come from a man younger than 35 in good health.

V usage is TRBV6-4 and J usage is TRBJ2-4, with D perhaps matching TRBD2 (6 bases). Trimming took 7 bases from V and 0 from J, leaving 19 bases between them. Germline loops: CDR1 MRHNA, CDR2 SNTAGT. The CDR3 runs to 17 residues. The CDR3 DNA is TGTGCCAGCACCGAAGGAGGGCCAGAGCTAGCCAAAAACATTCAGTACTTC. It specifies CASTEGGPELAKNIQYF.

The gene calls are TRBV28 and TRBJ2-3, with 8 bases identical to TRBD1. The junction had 9 bases not matched to a gene; V was cut back by 6 bases and J by 4 bases. Germline CDR1 MDHEN, CDR2 SYDVKM. The CDR3 loop spans 15 amino acids. In nucleotides, the CDR3 is TGTGCCAGCAGCGACCGGACAGGGTGGCCAGATACGCAGTATTTT. It translates to CASSDRTGWPDTQYF. Full variable domain (rest looked up from reference TRBV28 and TRBJ2-3): DVKVTQSSRYLVKRTGEKVFLECVQDMDHENMFWYRQDPGLGLRLIYFSYDVKMKEKGDIPEGYSVSREKKERFSLILESASTNQTSMYLCASSDRTGWPDTQYFGPGTRLTVL.

The chain couples TRBV5-1 to TRBJ2-3; the D call may be TRBD1 or TRBD2 (5 bases each). The germline V gene encodes CDR1 SGHRS and CDR2 YFSETQ. The length of the CDR3 is 16 residues. Trimming removed 0 bases from V and 1 base from J, with 12 bases in between. The CDR3 loop is CASSLGQGRGTDTQYF. The CDR3 DNA reads as TGCGCCAGCAGCTTGGGGCAGGGACGGGGCACAGATACGCAGTATTTT.

This clone appeared a single time. The gene calls are TRBV7-9 and TRBJ2-3; TRBD2 is a possible D gene (6 bases). Per the germline V gene, CDR1 is SEHNR and CDR2 is FQNEAQ (reference sequence). V lost 5 bases, J lost 4 bases, and 10 bases lay in between. The CDR3 extends over 13 amino acids. This CDR3 reads CASSPSGADTQYF. In nucleotides, the CDR3 is TGTGCCAGCAGCCCCTCGGGGGCAGATACGCAGTATTTT.

The chain is built from TRBV21-1 and TRBJ2-1. TRBV21-1 is a documented pseudogene. CDR3 size: 17 residues. For the CDR3, the DNA is TGTGCCAGCAGGGACGGGTCGAGAAAATGCTCCTACAATGAGCAGTTCTTC. This sequence encodes CASRDGSRKCSYNEQFF.

The V and J genes are TRBV29-1 and TRBJ2-1; 10 bases map to TRBD2. The CDR3 extends over 16 amino acids. Unmatched junction bases numbered 9, after V lost 1 base and J lost 6 bases. Germline CDR1 reads SQVTM; CDR2 reads ANQGSEA. CDR3 bases: TGCAGCGTTGAAGTTTGGCCAGCGGGAGGGTTCAATGAGCAGTTCTTC. This sequence encodes CSVEVWPAGGFNEQFF.

This chain joins TRBV7-8 and TRBJ2-7; the match to TRBD2 covers 8 bases. There are 17 residues in the CDR3. Germline CDR1 is SGHVS and CDR2 is FQNEAQ. Germline trimming cut 1 base from V and 5 bases from J; bases unmatched to any gene: 13. The chain's CDR3 is CASSLGGGGTRTHEQYF. As DNA, the CDR3 is TGTGCCAGCAGCTTAGGCGGTGGCGGGACTAGAACTCACGAGCAGTACTTC.

The gene calls are TRBV7-9 and TRBJ2-6; TRBD1 matches at 7 bases. Looked up from germline, CDR1 is SEHNR and CDR2 is FQNEAQ (reference sequence). This CDR3 region has 18 residues. The V gene end was trimmed by 3 bases and the J gene end by 0 bases; junction bases not matched to a gene: 8. The CDR3 sequence: CASSFRGSSLSGANVLTF. The DNA for the CDR3 is TGTGCCAGCAGCTTCAGGGGGAGTTCTCTCTCTGGGGCCAACGTCCTGACTTTC.

V is TRBV5-1 and J is TRBJ1-6; 11 nucleotides agree with TRBD1. V was clipped by 0 bases and J by 0 bases; unmatched bases: 5. CDR3 size: 19 residues. The germline CDR1 and CDR2 sequences are SGHRS and YFSETQ. CDR3: CASSLAGTGGSSYNSPLHF. In DNA, the CDR3 is TGCGCCAGCAGCTTGGCCGGGACAGGGGGGAGCTCCTATAATTCACCCCTCCACTTT.

The chain recombines TRBV11-2 with TRBJ1-2, with 8 bases lining up with TRBD1. V dropped 2 bases and J dropped 2; count of bases not matched to a gene: 4. The CDR3 sequence is 15 residues long. The germline CDR1 and CDR2 sequences are SGHAT and FQNNGV. CDR3: CASSLTRTGNYGYTF. The CDR3 nucleotides read TGTGCCAGCAGCTTAACTCGGACAGGGAACTATGGCTACACCTTC.

The chain links TRBV28 to TRBJ2-2, with TRBD2 matching 7 bases. J gave up 3 bases and V 9 bases, and 10 bases lay outside the gene matches. This CDR3 is 15 amino acids long. Germline CDR1 reads MDHEN; CDR2 reads SYDVKM. CDR3: CASSWGLTYTGELFF. Written as DNA, the CDR3 is TGTGCCAGTTCGTGGGGACTAACGTACACCGGGGAGCTGTTTTTT. Looking up the rest from reference TRBV28 and TRBJ2-2 gives the full variable domain: DVKVTQSSRYLVKRTGEKVFLECVQDMDHENMFWYRQDPGLGLRLIYFSYDVKMKEKGDIPEGYSVSREKKERFSLILESASTNQTSMYLCASSWGLTYTGELFFGEGSRLTVL.

The chain carries TRBV6-1 and TRBJ2-2; D gene ambiguous. With 4 bases removed from V and 4 bases from J, the gap between germline ends came to 10 bases. Per germline, CDR1 MNHNS and CDR2 SASEGT. CDR3 length equals 14 residues. As DNA, the CDR3 is TGTGCCAGCAGTGGCAGGTCGGGCACCGGGGAGCTGTTTTTT. It translates to CASSGRSGTGELFF.

V and J are TRBV21-1 and TRBJ2-7; the table's D call, TRBD2, has no DNA check behind it. TRBV21-1 is an annotated pseudogene. There are 19 residues in the CDR3. The CDR3 here is CASSIWTSGKSTVNYEQYF. The CDR3 nucleotides are TGTGCCAGCAGCATCTGGACTAGCGGCAAATCGACGGTGAACTACGAGCAGTACTTC.

This clone was seen a few times. CDR3 sequence: CASSSSDSEAFF. In DNA, the CDR3 is TGTGCCAGCAGCTCTTCGGACAGTGAAGCTTTCTTT. This chain uses TRBV7-9 with TRBJ1-1; D perhaps matches TRBD1 (6 bases). CDR1 and CDR2 (germline): SEHNR, FQNEAQ (reference sequence). Trimming cost V 4 bases and J 7 bases, with 10 bases left between them. The CDR3 covers 12 residues.

This chain links TRBV29-1 with TRBJ2-3; 10 positions agree with TRBD1. Unmatched junction bases numbered 7, after V lost 6 bases and J lost 4 bases. The CDR3 extends over 14 amino acids. Germline CDR1 and CDR2: SQVTM and ANQGSEA. Written as DNA, the CDR3 is TGCAGCGTCGACGACAGGGGGCGCCCAGATACGCAGTATTTT. This codes for CSVDDRGRPDTQYF.

The CDR3 loop is CASSSAGTNTGELFF. The CDR3 DNA sequence: TGTGCCAGCAGTTCCGCCGGGACGAACACCGGGGAGCTGTTTTTT. The rearrangement links TRBV28 to TRBJ2-2; tentative D call: TRBD2 (5 bases). Germline V gene sequence: CDR1 MDHEN, CDR2 SYDVKM. The V and J ends lost 4 bases and 0 bases respectively, with 9 bases between them. The CDR3 contains 15 residues.

The genes are TRBV7-9 and TRBJ1-4; no reliable D call. Trimming removed 5 bases at V and 4 bases at J, with 11 bases between. There are 14 residues in the CDR3. The V gene's germline CDR1 is SEHNR and CDR2 FQNEAQ (reference sequence). The CDR3 DNA reads TGTGCCAGCAGCCAAGAGGCGCTTAATGAAAAACTGTTTTTT. Translation: CASSQEALNEKLFF.

This clone was seen a single time. Other DNA sequences of this sample code for an identical CDR3. V and J are TRBV6-5 and TRBJ2-2, with D perhaps matching TRBD1 (5 bases). Germline-derived CDR1 and CDR2 are MNHEY and SVGAGI. V lost 6 bases and J 4 bases, leaving 15 bases between the germline ends. The CDR3 has 15 amino acids. The CDR3 DNA follows: TGTGCCAGCAGCCGCCCGACTGGGGCCACCGGGGAGCTGTTTTTT. Residues: CASSRPTGATGELFF.

The chain carries TRBV11-2 and TRBJ2-3; 8 nucleotides line up with TRBD2. Per germline, CDR1 SGHAT and CDR2 FQNNGV. V lost 1 base to trimming and J lost 2 bases; unmatched junction nucleotides: 8. This CDR3 comprises 17 residues. CDR3 in DNA: TGTGCCAGCAGCTTAGTCTCCCTAGCGGGCTTCACAGATACGCAGTATTTT. The encoded protein is CASSLVSLAGFTDTQYF.

This clone came up once. The rearrangement links TRBV27 to TRBJ2-1; 14 nucleotides match TRBD2. The CDR3 runs 17 residues. V was pared by 5 bases and J by 0 bases, with 3 bases of the junction left unmatched. Germline V lookup: CDR1 MNHEY, CDR2 SMNVEV (reference sequence). CDR3 loop: CASSLGLAGASYNEQFF. The CDR3 bases are TGTGCCAGCAGTCTGGGACTAGCGGGAGCCTCCTACAATGAGCAGTTCTTC.

The chain uses TRBV14 and TRBJ1-2, with a tentative D call TRBD1 (6 bases). Germline CDR1 is SGHDN and CDR2 is FVKESK. This CDR3 has 17 amino acids. V gave up 0 bases and J gave up 3 bases, with 17 bases separating them. The CDR3 coding sequence is TGTGCCAGCAGCCAAGACTACCGCAAGACAGGTGACTATGGCTACACCTTC. Encoded protein: CASSQDYRKTGDYGYTF.

DNA of the CDR3: TGTGCCAGCAGCTTAGGCCTGATTGGGGCGGGAGCGACTTATTTT. Protein product: CASSLGLIGAGATYF. The genes are TRBV11-2 and TRBJ2-3; TRBD2 aligns across 7 bases. Germline V gene data show CDR1 as SGHAT and CDR2 as FQNNGV. This CDR3 is built from 15 residues. V shed 1 base, J shed 15 bases, and the junction held 16 bases outside the gene matches.

This clone was observed a single time. V gene TRBV6-6 combines with J gene TRBJ2-5; 12 nucleotides align to TRBD2. The assigned J gene may be wrong: the sequence end matches TRBJ2-7 better. The V gene's germline CDR1 is MNHNY and CDR2 SVGAGI (reference sequence). The CDR3 totals 16 residues. CDR3 in amino acids: CASSYSPSGGDREQYF. In nucleotides, the CDR3 is TGTGCCAGCAGTTACTCTCCTAGCGGGGGGGATCGCGAGCAGTACTTC.

The genes are TRBV6-1 and TRBJ2-7; D is ambiguous. This CDR3 comprises 16 residues. Germline V gene sequence: CDR1 MNHNS, CDR2 SASEGT. Trimming left V 3 bases short and J 0 bases short, with 15 bases between. The CDR3 here is CASSERNVQLSYEQYF. Here the CDR3 DNA reads TGTGCCAGCAGTGAGAGAAACGTTCAACTCTCCTACGAGCAGTACTTC.

V and J are TRBV28 and TRBJ1-2; D call uncertain. The V gene's germline CDR1 is MDHEN and CDR2 SYDVKM. V lost 5 bases, J lost 5 bases, and 12 bases lay in between. This CDR3 is built from 13 residues. CDR3 protein: CASSPYSGYGYTF. The CDR3 DNA is TGTGCCAGCAGTCCTTATTCTGGATATGGCTACACCTTC.

The rearrangement joins TRBV25-1 to TRBJ2-7, with D uncertain. This CDR3 is 14 amino acids long. Trimming stripped 9 bases from V and 2 bases from J, with 17 bases between. The germline V gene encodes CDR1 MGHDK and CDR2 SYGVNS. The CDR3 sequence is CASRALETPYEQYF. The CDR3 bases are TGTGCCAGTCGAGCCCTAGAAACCCCCTACGAGCAGTACTTC.

The V call is TRBV19, the J call TRBJ1-1; 7 nucleotides agree with TRBD1. The V segment lost 10 bases and the J segment 2 bases; nucleotides outside the gene matches: 7. Germline V gives CDR1 LNHDA, CDR2 SQIVND (reference sequence). The CDR3 contains 13 residues. CDR3 sequence reads: CATQTGYNTEAFF. In DNA, the CDR3 is TGTGCCACACAGACAGGGTATAACACTGAAGCTTTCTTT.

J is TRBJ2-6 and V is TRBV7-9, with 12 bases that match TRBD2. The CDR3 loop spans 17 amino acids. The junction had 10 bases not matched to a gene; V was cut back by 10 bases and J by 3 bases. Germline V lookup: CDR1 SEHNR, CDR2 FQNEAQ (reference sequence). CDR3 loop: CANNGLAGLYGANVLTF. In nucleotides, the CDR3 is TGTGCCAACAATGGACTAGCGGGACTGTATGGGGCCAACGTCCTGACTTTC.

CDR3 protein: CASSLAISGGYYEQYF. The DNA for the CDR3 is TGTGCCAGCAGCTTAGCGATTAGCGGGGGCTACTACGAGCAGTACTTC. The chain combines TRBV7-2 with TRBJ2-7; TRBD2 matches at 9 bases. Germline V gene data show CDR1 as SGHTA and CDR2 as FQGNSA. This CDR3 has 16 amino acids. Losses at the gene ends were 0 bases for V and 3 bases for J; bases not matched to a gene: 6.

The chain uses TRBV2 and TRBJ1-3; D gene unclear. The ends were cut back, 5 bases at V and 0 bases at J, with 8 bases in the middle. Germline loops: CDR1 SNHLY, CDR2 FYNNEI. This CDR3 spans 14 amino acids. The CDR3 coding sequence is TGTGCCAGCAGTACCACGATCTCTGGAAACACCATATATTTT. Translated: CASSTTISGNTIYF.